This section outlines one TCR beta chain sequence together with its context. Antigen specificity is unknown. TCRdb processed the 5' RACE reads anew with MiXCR; each CDR3 protein has one entry. There are around 40,000 distinct CDR3 sequences in the sample; over 5% occur only once, and 4.5% to 7.5% lies in the top ten. These data originate in a study of early T cells in non-severe SARS-CoV-2 infection. On the study more broadly: It was bulk RNA from unsorted whole blood that was sequenced, and the chains were unpaired. Notes on the study in general: VDJdb matching skewed toward anti-spike CD8 responses, missing private and CD4 specificities.

V shed 2 bases and J 2 bases; nucleotides not matched to a gene: 3. This CDR3 has 16 amino acids. The germline gives CDR1 SGHNT, CDR2 YYREEE (reference sequence). Sequencing was performed on whole blood. The rearrangement joins TRBV5-4 to TRBJ2-1, with 11 bases lining up with TRBD1. The TCR was taken from an adult who was a healthcare worker with PCR-confirmed SARS-CoV-2 infection or an uninfected control (not recorded which). The CDR3 nucleotides are TGTGCCAGCAGCTTAGGGACAGGGGGTACCTACAATGAGCAGTTCTTC. Its protein is CASSLGTGGTYNEQFF.